These 17 T cell receptor beta chains came from one sample sequenced in a study of response to subunit inactivated influenza vaccine. Each CDR3 protein gets one entry after TCRdb re-called the RT-PCR reads with MiXCR. Of some 600,000 distinct CDR3 sequences in the sample, 14% were seen once. The sample consisted of PBMCs from blood, taken less than 15 days before vaccination. The receptors come from a man aged 45-65 years who received an inactivated influenza vaccine.

This chain connects TRBV14 to TRBJ2-2, with 8 bases fitting TRBD1. This CDR3 has 16 residues. CDR1 and CDR2 from the germline V gene are SGHDN and FVKESK. Trimming removed 1 base from V and 5 bases from J; junction bases left unmatched: 6. The CDR3 loop reads CASSQGRTGRTGELFF. The CDR3 nucleotides read TGTGCCAGCAGCCAAGGTCGGACAGGGAGGACCGGGGAGCTGTTTTTT.

This clonotype showed up just a few times. The V gene is TRBV19, the J gene TRBJ1-3; tentatively, D is TRBD1 (6 bases). Trimming removed 4 bases from V and 0 bases from J, with 10 bases in between. This CDR3 has 15 amino acids. The germline CDR1 and CDR2 sequences are LNHDA and SQIVND (reference sequence). CDR3: CASSTQGFSGNTIYF. The CDR3, as DNA: TGTGCCAGTAGTACGCAGGGGTTCTCTGGAAACACCATATATTTT.

This chain connects TRBV21-1 to TRBJ2-1. TRBV21-1 is a recognized pseudogene. The CDR3 loop spans 16 amino acids. CDR3 region: CASSLIPDGFFGEQFF. The CDR3 DNA is TGTGCCAGCAGCCTAATACCGGACGGTTTTTTTGGTGAGCAGTTCTTC.

This clonotype was recorded at least ten times. The rearrangement joins TRBV5-1 to TRBJ2-2; 7 bases agree with TRBD1. Germline assignment: CDR1 SGHRS and CDR2 YFSETQ. V lost 6 bases and J lost 0; bases outside the gene matches: 5. The CDR3 spans 15 residues. The CDR3 is CASTPGTANTGELFF. The CDR3 nucleotides read TGCGCCAGCACTCCAGGGACAGCGAACACCGGGGAGCTGTTTTTT.

This chain links TRBV6-4 with TRBJ1-1; no clear D. CDR1 is MRHNA, CDR2 SNTAGT, per germline. Trimming removed 3 bases from V and 5 bases from J, with 16 bases in between. This CDR3 spans 15 amino acids. The CDR3 nucleotides read TGTGCCAGCAGTGAGTCTATGGAAATTGGAACTGAAGCTTTCTTT. Translated: CASSESMEIGTEAFF.

The V gene is TRBV9, the J gene TRBJ2-1; D is perhaps TRBD1 (6 bases). The CDR3 is 15 amino acids. Germline CDR1 and CDR2: SGDLS and YYNGEE. V lost 1 base and J lost 4, with 12 bases in between. CDR3 nucleotide sequence: TGTGCCAGCAGCGTAACCGGGACACATTACAATGAGCAGTTCTTC. It yields the protein CASSVTGTHYNEQFF.

This clonotype showed up just a few times. No DNA is shown, since the ends of the CDR3 on it are uncertain; the CDR3 is the one TCRdb lists. J is TRBJ2-2 and V is TRBV15; the table names TRBD2, a call not compared with the DNA. Germline CDR1 is LNHNV and CDR2 is YYDKDF (reference sequence). From its first to its last residue, the CDR3 has 18 amino acids. CDR3 loop: CATSREVAGEATPGSCFF.

In this sample, this clonotype turned up a few times. The chain recombines TRBV21-1 with TRBJ2-2; the table's D call of TRBD1 was not tested on the DNA. TRBV21-1 is noted as a pseudogene. The CDR3 consists of 16 residues. The CDR3 spells CASSNRTGLNTGELFF. For the CDR3, the DNA is TGTGCCAGCAGCAATCGGACAGGGTTAAACACCGGGGAGCTGTTTTTT.

The sample holds a few counts of this clonotype. This chain joins TRBV11-1 and TRBJ2-6; perhaps TRBD2 as D (6 bases). This CDR3 spans 18 amino acids. Per the germline V gene, CDR1 is SGHAT and CDR2 is FQDESV (reference sequence). The ends were cut back, 2 bases at V and 0 bases at J, with 14 bases in the middle. Here the CDR3 reads CASSLTRGFSSGANVLTF. The CDR3 DNA is TGTGCCAGCAGCTTAACCCGGGGGTTCTCCTCTGGGGCCAACGTCCTGACTTTC.

This clonotype was detected only a few times. This chain joins TRBV20-1 and TRBJ1-5; D remains unclear. The germline V and J ends were trimmed by 6 bases and 3 bases, with 21 bases remaining between them. In germline, CDR1 is DFQATT, CDR2 SNEGSKA (reference sequence). CDR3 length: 16 residues. CDR3 in DNA: TGCAGTGCATCCGCCGGACCTCCACTTTCCAATCAGCCCCAGCATTTT. Its protein is CSASAGPPLSNQPQHF.

The V gene is TRBV4-1, the J gene TRBJ2-3, with D perhaps matching TRBD2 (5 bases). The ends were cut back, 0 bases at V and 7 bases at J, with 8 bases in the middle. Germline CDR1 MGHRA, CDR2 YSYEKL. This CDR3 contains 13 residues. The CDR3 reads CASSQDASYTQYF. Written as DNA, the CDR3 is TGCGCCAGCAGCCAAGATGCTAGCTATACGCAGTATTTT.

The V and J genes are TRBV25-1 and TRBJ2-3; TRBD1 matches 7 bases. Germline V gene sequence: CDR1 MGHDK, CDR2 SYGVNS. The ends lost 2 bases at V and 3 bases at J; junction bases unmatched: 5. CDR3 length: 15 amino acids. The CDR3 DNA reads as TGTGCCAGCAGTGAACAGGCCAGGGGGACAGATACGCAGTATTTT. This sequence encodes CASSEQARGTDTQYF.

This clonotype was seen many times. J is TRBJ2-3 and V is TRBV29-1, with D possibly being TRBD2 (6 bases). Germline V CDR1 and CDR2: SQVTM, ANQGSEA. The CDR3 is 14 residues long. The CDR3 coding sequence is TGCAGTGCCGGGGGTTTTCAGTTCACAGATACGCAGTATTTT. Protein sequence: CSAGGFQFTDTQYF.

The gene calls are TRBV6-5 and TRBJ2-2; 7 bases are shared with TRBD1. Trimming cost V 3 bases and J 4 bases; bases outside gene matches: 11. The length of the CDR3 is 17 residues. Germline V gene data show CDR1 as MNHEY and CDR2 as SVGAGI. CDR3 DNA: TGTGCCAGCAGTTATGGACTCCCGACAGGGCCCACCGGGGAGCTGTTTTTT. It yields the protein CASSYGLPTGPTGELFF.

This clonotype was observed at least ten times. The V call is TRBV11-1, the J call TRBJ2-2; TRBD1 matches 7 bases. After removal of 4 bases from V and 1 base from J, the junction contained 3 bases not matched to a gene. The V gene's germline CDR1 is SGHAT and CDR2 FQDESV (reference sequence). CDR3 length equals 15 residues. This CDR3 reads CASSSRQGNTGELFF. CDR3 in DNA: TGTGCCAGCAGCTCTCGACAGGGGAACACCGGGGAGCTGTTTTTT.

This clonotype was recorded a few times. The chain joins TRBV3-1 to TRBJ2-5, with D tentatively TRBD2 (6 bases). Germline CDR1 LGHDT, CDR2 YNNKEL (reference sequence). Trimming pared 4 bases from V and 5 bases from J, leaving 17 bases between. The CDR3 is made up of 15 amino acids. As DNA, the CDR3 is TGTGCCAGCAGCCGACCAGGAGGGATTTTGGAGACCCAGTACTTC. It codes for CASSRPGGILETQYF.

This clonotype was recorded a few times. This chain links TRBV7-2 with TRBJ1-5; a possible D gene is TRBD1 (5 bases). The V gene's germline CDR1 is SGHTA and CDR2 FQGNSA. This CDR3 region has 14 residues. Trimming stripped 3 bases from V and 3 bases from J, with 9 bases between. In nucleotides, the CDR3 is TGTGCCAGCAGCTTCGAGGGGAACAATCAGCCCCAGCATTTT. It is translated as CASSFEGNNQPQHF.